This record looks at one T cell receptor (beta chain) sequence and its context. Its antigen is as yet unknown. The CDR3 covers 13 residues. CDR1 and CDR2 from the germline V gene are KGHSY and FQNENV. Trimming shortened V by 0 bases and J by 7 bases, and 7 bases separated the two germline ends. The sample is drawn from a study of cytotoxic CD8 clonotypes in ibrutinib-treated CLL. As for the study in general: For this cohort, patients were ten to eleven relapsed/refractory and about 14 treatment-naive, while 17 were IGHV unmutated. Whole-study findings and limits: Sampling times differed between sustained-remission and progressing patients.

Assay used: immunoSEQ multiplex PCR; TCRdb lists only in-frame clones, some missing. The sample records tens of thousands of clones, roughly 59% being singletons. This material consisted of PBMCs, taken after 12 months of ibrutinib treatment. This TCR was recovered from a human donor with chronic lymphocytic leukemia. The J gene is TRBJ1-5, the V gene TRBV16; D is ambiguous. The CDR3 DNA reads TGTGCCAGCAGCCAATCGGGTGGACAGCCCCAGCATTTT. This sequence encodes CASSQSGGQPQHF.